The clone carrying this TCR beta chain was recorded a few times. Its antigen is not identified. This entry is derived from a study of T-cell memory formation after mild COVID-19. Whole-study findings and limits: Clones shrinking from day 15 to 85 showed even CD4/CD8 mixes; later expanders tilted CD4+. Contracting CD4+ clones lay largely in CM and EM, with CD8+ ones residing in EMRA.

TCRdb re-called the 5' RACE reads through MiXCR, storing one row per CDR3 protein. Of under 300,000 distinct CDR3 sequences listed, around a tenth are singletons. This CDR3 region has 15 residues. CDR1 is SEHNR, CDR2 FQNEAQ, per germline (reference sequence). Trimming took off 5 bases at V and 2 bases at J, with 14 bases between the two ends. This TCR came from a man aged 18 to 29 who had mild COVID-19 (a few samples of this study predate the infection). Cell type and time point are not known. The material sequenced was PBMCs or a T cell subset sorted from them (not recorded which). The chain is built from TRBV7-9 and TRBJ2-3; D not certain. CDR3 bases: TGTGCCAGCAGCCCAGACGGGTCATTCACAGATACGCAGTATTTT. This translates into CASSPDGSFTDTQYF.